Sequencing of this TCR beta chain was carried out in a study of shared clonotypes between healthy human individuals. Overall study findings and caveats: The diversity represented, both genetic and in exposure history, was limited by few donors.

All of the donors resided in Nashville, Tennessee, and each was a Caucasian adult. The ends were cut back, 4 bases at V and 9 bases at J, with 18 bases in the middle. CDR3 length: 14 residues. Germline V gene lookup returns CDR1 MDHEN and CDR2 SYDVKM. Concerning this clone: Its cognate antigen is unknown.

Using 200 ng DNA, 25,000 to 35,000 T cell genomes, the sorted-subset replicate PCRs were run. Sequencing was performed with immunoSEQ multiplex PCR; in TCRdb, only in-frame clones are kept and a portion is missing. In the table there are about 660,000 clones, less than 85% of which are singletons. The chain combines TRBV28 with TRBJ2-5; weak D call: TRBD2 (5 bases). Material: memory CD4+ T cells sorted from blood. As for subset: CD45RA-negative fraction. This TCR came from a woman in her 30s in good health. CDR3 region: CASSSSTGSWAQYF. DNA of the CDR3: TGTGCCAGCAGTTCCTCTACTGGGAGCTGGGCCCAGTACTTC.